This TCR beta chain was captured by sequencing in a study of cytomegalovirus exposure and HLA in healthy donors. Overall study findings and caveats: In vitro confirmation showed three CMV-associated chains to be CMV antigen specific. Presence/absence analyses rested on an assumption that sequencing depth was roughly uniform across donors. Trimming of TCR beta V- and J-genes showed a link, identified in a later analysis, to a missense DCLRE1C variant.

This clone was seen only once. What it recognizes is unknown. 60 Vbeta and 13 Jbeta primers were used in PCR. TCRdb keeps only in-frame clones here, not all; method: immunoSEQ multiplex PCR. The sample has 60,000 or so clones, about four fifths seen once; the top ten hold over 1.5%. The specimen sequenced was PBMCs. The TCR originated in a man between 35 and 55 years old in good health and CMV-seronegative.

CDR3 sequence: CASANNSGTAQETQYF. The CDR3 bases are TGCGCCAGCGCGAATAACTCCGGGACAGCCCAAGAGACCCAGTACTTC. The chain joins TRBV23-1 to TRBJ2-5; 7 bases match TRBD1. TRBV23-1 is treated as an ORF (open reading frame) with a function not yet certain. This CDR3 has 16 amino acids. V dropped 8 bases and J dropped 1; count of bases not matched to a gene: 13.